This T cell receptor (beta chain) was captured in a study of regulatory T cells in long-lasting Graves disease. Worth noting for this clonotype: The antigen is not known.

Findings and limits, study-wide: Researchers examined only peripheral blood and not thyroid tissue. Sample size was small, which may have lowered accuracy.

Arm-PCR of CDR3 regions and iRepertoire HTBI primers were used to build TCR beta libraries. Each CDR3 protein gets one entry after TCRdb re-called the multiplex PCR reads with MiXCR. The top ten clones hold around 10% of a sample with some 450,000 distinct CDR3 sequences, about 17% of them seen once. The sample's time point: newly diagnosed GD, antithyroid drugs for less than 3 months. Extracted PBMC RNA gave rise to the TCR library. American Thyroid Association guidelines defined Graves' disease diagnosis. Separately, the same data were catalogued under a study of T cells in Graves' hyperthyroidism and ophthalmopathy. That study adds: Hyperthyroidism in the patients, aged 18 to 65, was newly diagnosed and under 2 months in duration.

The sample was peripheral blood mononuclear cells (PBMCs), taken at new diagnosis, from a patient treated with antithyroid drugs. The sequence came from a woman aged 25 to 39 with Graves disease.

CDR3: CASSFEPPGQEETQYF. CDR3 nucleotide sequence: TGTGCCAGCAGCTTCGAACCCCCGGGACAGGAAGAGACCCAGTACTTC. V is TRBV7-8 and J is TRBJ2-5; 8 positions agree with TRBD1. Germline V gene lookup returns CDR1 SGHVS and CDR2 FQNEAQ. The CDR3 length is 16 residues. Germline trimming cut 3 bases from V and 3 bases from J; bases unmatched to any gene: 9.